The present entry profiles one T cell receptor (beta chain) with its context. Trimming removed 7 bases at V and 2 bases at J, with 18 bases between. The CDR3 consists of 15 residues. The germline V gene has CDR1 SNHLY and CDR2 FYNNEI. Each cell subset's genomic DNA was divided evenly among several immunoSEQ plates. Libraries were prepared by immunoSEQ multiplex PCR; TCRdb keeps only in-frame clonotypes and omits some of them. Counted here are about 2.3 million clones, around 90% occurring once; the ten biggest clones make up approximately 0.39%. The sample is drawn from a study of shared clonotypes between healthy human individuals.

J is TRBJ2-7 and V is TRBV2; TRBD2 might be the D (5 bases). The sequenced sample was naive CD4+ T cells from PBMCs. Subset noted: CD45RA+ positively selected. The clonotype originates from a man between 18 and 35 years old in good health. Some clones in this sample may be carry-over from other donors' samples. The chain's CDR3 is CASTTTVLVAYEQYF. In DNA form, the CDR3 reads TGTGCCAGCACTACGACGGTACTAGTAGCCTACGAGCAGTACTTC.